The 14 T cell receptor beta chains listed next were all sequenced from one sample in a study of blood T cell repertoires in COVID-19. The data were produced by immunoSEQ multiplex PCR, yet TCRdb's version contains in-frame clones alone and is incomplete. The table lists 250,000 to 300,000 clones, around 90% of them singletons. The sequenced material came from peripheral blood. These receptors all come from a woman in her thirties or forties with acute or convalescent COVID-19.

Regarding this clone: An end of the junction differs from the germline gene, which may be a read error. This sequence joins TRBV27 and TRBJ2-1; 8 positions agree with TRBD2. Per the germline V gene, CDR1 is MNHEY and CDR2 is SMNVEV (reference sequence). The CDR3 is 12 amino acids. The CDR3 here is CASSRTGTREIF. The DNA for the CDR3 is TGTGCCAGCAGCAGAACCGGGACTAGGGAGATCTTC.

The CDR3 protein is CASSLVPPPGSGYTF. CDR3 nucleotide sequence: TGCGCCAGCAGCTTGGTACCGCCGCCAGGTTCTGGCTACACCTTC. This chain joins TRBV5-1 and TRBJ1-2; D is unresolved. Germline V gene lookup returns CDR1 SGHRS and CDR2 YFSETQ. V was clipped by 0 bases and J by 7 bases, with 16 bases between them. The CDR3 is 15 residues long.

The rearrangement joins TRBV18 to TRBJ2-7, with 8 positions matching TRBD1. V shed 3 bases, J shed 5 bases, and the junction held 0 bases outside the gene matches. This CDR3 has 12 residues. Germline CDR1 and CDR2: KGHSH and LQKENI. The DNA of the CDR3 is TGTGCCAGCTCACCGGACAGGGACGAGCAGTACGTC. Its protein product is CASSPDRDEQYV.

The genes are TRBV6-5 and TRBJ1-2; 9 bases are a match to TRBD1. Germline loops: CDR1 MNHEY, CDR2 SVGAGI. V lost 11 bases to trimming and J lost 8 bases; unmatched junction nucleotides: 18. The CDR3 runs 15 residues. As DNA, the CDR3 is TGTGCCTTACAAACCGGACAGGGGCCCGCCGGGGGCTACACCTTC. Protein sequence: CALQTGQGPAGGYTF.

The DNA of the CDR3 is TGTGCCAGTACTTCTAGCGGGGGGCCCACAGATACGCAGTATTTT. It codes for CASTSSGGPTDTQYF. The V gene is TRBV19, the J gene TRBJ2-3; 11 bases line up with TRBD2. The V gene end was trimmed by 7 bases and the J gene end by 2 bases; junction bases not matched to a gene: 5. The CDR3 contains 15 residues. The germline V gene encodes CDR1 LNHDA and CDR2 SQIVND (reference sequence).

The chain couples TRBV2 to TRBJ2-1, with 7 nucleotides matching TRBD2. This CDR3 is 16 amino acids long. Germline values: CDR1 SNHLY, CDR2 FYNNEI. V gave up 4 bases and J gave up 5 bases; unmatched junction bases: 11. CDR3 DNA sequence: TGTGCCAGCAGTGTTGGGGAGGGCGACTATAACAATGAGCAGTTCTTC. Translation gives CASSVGEGDYNNEQFF.

The chain links TRBV25-1 to TRBJ2-7; TRBD1 might be the D (6 bases). CDR3 size: 17 residues. Germline assignment: CDR1 MGHDK and CDR2 SYGVNS. Trimming left V 4 bases short and J 6 bases short, with 25 bases between. The CDR3 reads CASSVKTGSNAHCEQYV. The CDR3 DNA reads as TGTGCCAGCAGTGTTAAGACAGGCTCTAACGCTCACTGCGAGCAGTACGTC.

This clone was seen repeatedly, ten times or more. The rearrangement links TRBV4-2 to TRBJ2-1; 8 nucleotides match TRBD1. The trim removed 4 bases at V and 8 bases at J, leaving 4 bases unmatched. CDR1 is LGHNA and CDR2 is YNFKEQ in the germline V gene. CDR3 size: 13 residues. DNA of the CDR3: TGTGCCAGCAGCCCGCGACAGGGGTATGAGCAGTTCTTC. Amino acids: CASSPRQGYEQFF.

The chain combines TRBV6-6 with TRBJ1-1; D is ambiguous. Germline CDR1 and CDR2: MNHNY and SVGAGI (reference sequence). The CDR3 loop spans 14 amino acids. V was clipped by 2 bases and J by 0 bases, with 7 bases between them. CDR3 in DNA: TGTGCCAGCAGTTACGTACATATGAACACTGAAGCTTTCTTT. It yields the protein CASSYVHMNTEAFF.

The V and J genes are TRBV7-3 and TRBJ2-2; weak D call: TRBD1 (5 bases). Germline loops: CDR1 SGHTA, CDR2 FQGTGA. The CDR3 has 16 residues. Trimming removed 0 bases from V and 4 bases from J, with 12 bases in between. CDR3 sequence (DNA): TGTGCCAGCAGCTTAACGTCCCCAGGGATCACCGGGGAGCTGTTTTTT. This translates into CASSLTSPGITGELFF.

The sample holds a few counts of this clone. The rearrangement uses TRBV6-2 or TRBV6-3 and TRBJ1-2; 8 nucleotides agree with TRBD1. The CDR3 covers 14 residues. Per the germline V gene, CDR1 is MNHEY and CDR2 is SVGEGT. V lost 5 bases and J lost 4; bases outside the gene matches: 6. The CDR3 sequence: CASSRGTGSYGYTF. DNA for the CDR3: TGTGCCAGCAGTAGAGGGACAGGTAGCTATGGCTACACCTTC.

The CDR3: CASSQEGTEAFF. CDR3 nucleotide sequence: TGCGCCAGCAGCCAGGAGGGGACTGAAGCTTTCTTT. V is TRBV5-1 and J is TRBJ1-1, with D possibly being TRBD1 (5 bases). This CDR3 is 12 amino acids long. Trimming took off 4 bases at V and 5 bases at J, with 9 bases between the two ends. Per germline, CDR1 SGHRS and CDR2 YFSETQ. The full variable domain, its missing parts supplied by reference TRBV5-1 and TRBJ1-1, is KAGVTQTPRYLIKTRGQQVTLSCSPISGHRSVSWYQQTPGQGLQFLFEYFSETQRNKGNFPGRFSGRQFSNSRSEMNVSTLELGDSALYLCASSQEGTEAFFGQGTRLTVV.

V usage is TRBV6-5 and J usage is TRBJ2-3, with a tentative D call TRBD1 (5 bases). The CDR3 spans 15 residues. The germline CDR1 and CDR2 sequences are MNHEY and SVGAGI. V was pared by 6 bases and J by 3 bases, with 16 bases between. The CDR3 region is CASSPRGVGTDTQYF. Here the CDR3 DNA reads TGTGCCAGCAGCCCAAGGGGTGTAGGTACAGATACGCAGTATTTT.

CDR3 residues: CARSLYQTGGNTQYF. The CDR3, as DNA: TGTGCCAGAAGCTTATACCAGACGGGGGGGAATACGCAGTATTTT. The chain joins TRBV5-3 to TRBJ2-3, with 8 positions matching TRBD2. TRBV5-3 counts as an open reading frame of uncertain function. Trimming cost V 2 bases and J 7 bases; bases outside gene matches: 9. The CDR3 contains 15 residues.